This record looks at one T cell receptor beta chain sequence and its context. Its specificity is unknown. These data are taken from a study of beta chain features in type 1 diabetes. Study outcomes and limitations: Shortening that was moderate but significant affected the TCRB CDR3s of Type 1 diabetes patients in all four CD4+ subsets.

This CDR3 is built from 15 residues. V gave up 6 bases and J gave up 3 bases; unmatched junction bases: 7. Germline loops: CDR1 MNHNY, CDR2 SVGAGI (reference sequence). Every single donor gave one heparinised blood draw, and these averaged around 120 mL. Sorting with CD45RO/CCR7/CD25/CD127/CD95/CD27 yielded naive, central memory, regulatory and stem-like memory CD4+ cells. Sorted populations all had greater than 98% purity. Sequenced material consisted of expressed TCRB transcripts (all of the isolated RNA was reverse transcribed). Using immunoSEQ multiplex PCR, the repertoire was profiled, and TCRdb retains in-frame clones only, with some absent. The table shows more than 50,000 clones, with about 55% occurring only once.

Input material: Tregs from blood. The chain employs TRBV6-6 and TRBJ2-7; 11 positions match TRBD2. The TCR comes from a woman aged 18-35 years in good health. CDR3 loop: CASSSGLAAVYEQYF. The CDR3, as DNA: TGTGCCAGCAGCTCGGGACTAGCGGCGGTCTACGAGCAGTACTTC.